The 24 T cell receptor beta chains below all came from one sample that was sequenced in a study of blood T cells in healthy people across ages. The authors ran a second PCR of about 6 to 11 cycles using a sample-barcoded 5' primer and a J-beta primer mix. One entry per CDR3 protein, called by TCRdb with MiXCR from the 5' RACE reads. The data hold 700,000 to 950,000 distinct CDR3 sequences, with nearly 60% observed a single time. The sample comprised blood. These receptors all stem from a man aged 25-45 years in good health.

This clonotype appeared once. The genes are TRBV10-3 and TRBJ2-4; no firm D call. The end of the DNA aligns better with TRBJ2-7, so the J call may be wrong. This CDR3 has 12 amino acids. Germline CDR1 ENHRY, CDR2 SYGVKD. CDR3 bases: TGTGCCATCAGTGAAAGCACCTACGAGCAGTACTTC. This sequence encodes CAISESTYEQYF.

This clonotype was counted only a few times. The genes are TRBV27 and TRBJ2-4; no clear D gene. This CDR3 is built from 14 residues. The germline gives CDR1 MNHEY, CDR2 SMNVEV (reference sequence). V lost 0 bases to trimming and J lost 2 bases, with 5 bases between them. DNA for the CDR3: TGTGCCAGCAGTTTATCAGAAACCAAAAACATTCAGTACTTC. Its protein is CASSLSETKNIQYF.

There are a few counts of this clonotype. V usage is TRBV7-2 and J usage is TRBJ2-3; 7 positions agree with TRBD1. The CDR3 sequence is 14 residues long. Trimming cost V 6 bases and J 2 bases; bases outside gene matches: 5. Germline CDR1 and CDR2: SGHTA and FQGNSA. The CDR3 DNA sequence: TGTGCCAGCAGAAGGGACAGATACACAGATACGCAGTATTTT. It encodes CASRRDRYTDTQYF.

This clonotype was observed many times. This chain links TRBV6-1 with TRBJ2-3; D unclear. CDR3 length: 14 residues. Germline assignment: CDR1 MNHNS and CDR2 SASEGT. Between the trimmed V and J ends, which lost 6 bases and 6 bases, there was a span of 16 bases. CDR3 coding DNA: TGTGCCAGCAGGCGCACTGTCAACCCGGATACGCAGTATTTT. It encodes CASRRTVNPDTQYF.

CDR3 amino acids: CASSFAVAGENYNEQFF. The CDR3 region has the DNA TGTGCCAGCAGCTTCGCCGTAGCGGGAGAAAACTACAATGAGCAGTTCTTC. The chain uses TRBV7-8 and TRBJ2-1; 9 bases agree with TRBD2. The CDR3 length is 17 residues. The junction had 9 bases not matched to a gene; V was cut back by 3 bases and J by 3 bases. Looked up from germline, CDR1 is SGHVS and CDR2 is FQNEAQ.

V gene TRBV29-1 combines with J gene TRBJ2-5; D is uncertain. The J call is in doubt because the DNA end fits TRBJ2-1 better. This CDR3 is built from 12 residues. Germline lookup yields CDR1 SQVTM and CDR2 ANQGSEA. This CDR3 is CSVKKETETQFF. CDR3 sequence (DNA): TGCAGCGTTAAAAAGGAGACGGAGACCCAGTTCTTC.

The V gene is TRBV29-1, the J gene TRBJ2-1; 11 bases map to TRBD2. The J call could be wrong; TRBJ2-7 is a better fit for the DNA end. Germline-derived CDR1 and CDR2 are SQVTM and ANQGSEA. The CDR3 spans 15 residues. In nucleotides, the CDR3 is TGCAGCGTCCATACTAGCGGGGGCTGGTACAATGAGCAGTACTTC. It codes for CSVHTSGGWYNEQYF.

This clonotype was recorded at least ten times. V usage is TRBV7-2 and J usage is TRBJ2-7, with no clear D. This CDR3 is built from 12 residues. The germline gives CDR1 SGHTA, CDR2 FQGNSA. The V and J ends lost 4 bases and 3 bases respectively, with 7 bases between them. This chain's CDR3 is CASSSTYYEQYF. CDR3 nucleotides: TGTGCCAGCAGCTCTACCTACTACGAGCAGTACTTC.

In this sample, this clonotype turned up a few times. J is TRBJ2-5 and V is TRBV20-1; 8 bases map to TRBD2. The junction had 9 bases not matched to a gene; V was cut back by 5 bases and J by 1 base. This CDR3 comprises 15 residues. Germline lookup yields CDR1 DFQATT and CDR2 SNEGSKA (reference sequence). In DNA, the CDR3 is TGCAGTGCTGAACAGCGGGGGAAATCCCAAGAGACCCAGTACTTC. It is translated as CSAEQRGKSQETQYF.

This CDR3 is CSASGGGLGNQPQHF. CDR3 sequence (DNA): TGCAGTGCCTCGGGAGGGGGTTTGGGCAATCAGCCCCAGCATTTT. The rearrangement uses TRBV20-1 and TRBJ1-5, with TRBD1 as a possible D gene (6 bases). CDR3 length: 15 residues. Per germline, CDR1 DFQATT and CDR2 SNEGSKA (reference sequence). V dropped 6 bases and J dropped 2 bases, with 17 bases sitting between them.

V and J are TRBV5-6 and TRBJ2-3; maybe TRBD1 (5 bases). The CDR3 consists of 13 residues. Deletions cut 4 bases from V and 5 bases from J, with 11 bases between. Looked up from germline, CDR1 is SGHDT and CDR2 is YYEEEE. The CDR3 DNA is TGTGCCAGCAGCGTCGACAGTATAGATACGCAGTATTTT. It is translated as CASSVDSIDTQYF. The whole variable domain, filled in from reference TRBV5-6 and TRBJ2-3, reads DAGVTQSPTHLIKTRGQQVTLRCSPKSGHDTVSWYQQALGQGPQFIFQYYEEEERQRGNFPDRFSGHQFPNYSSELNVNALLLGDSALYLCASSVDSIDTQYFGPGTRLTVL.

The table lists this clonotype with a few counts. The gene calls are TRBV20-1 and TRBJ2-3, with D unclear. The germline gives CDR1 DFQATT, CDR2 SNEGSKA (reference sequence). The V end was cut by 1 base, the J end by 1 base, with 6 bases between. The CDR3 is 13 amino acids. The CDR3 region is CSARAQGTDTQYF. The CDR3 bases are TGCAGTGCTAGAGCTCAGGGCACAGATACGCAGTATTTT.

The chain combines TRBV24-1 with TRBJ1-2, with D unresolved. V shed 2 bases and J shed 5 bases, with 2 bases lying between them. Germline V gene sequence: CDR1 KGHDR, CDR2 SFDVKD. The CDR3 covers 11 residues. In DNA form, the CDR3 reads TGTGCCACCAGTGATTATTATGGCTACACCTTC. Its translation: CATSDYYGYTF.

As concerns this clonotype: Being one base from a much bigger clone, this may be a read error. V and J are TRBV7-3 and TRBJ1-1; possibly TRBD1 for D (5 bases). Germline V gives CDR1 SGHTA, CDR2 FQGTGA. V was trimmed by 5 bases and J by 3 bases, leaving 10 bases between them. This CDR3 is built from 13 residues. Written as DNA, the CDR3 is TGTGCCAGCAGCCGGGACGGGGACACTGAAGCTTTCTTT. Its translation is CASSRDGDTEAFF.

The chain links TRBV7-3 to TRBJ2-2; 10 bases line up with TRBD1. This CDR3 region has 13 residues. The germline V gene has CDR1 SGHTA and CDR2 FQGTGA. Trimming cost V 4 bases and J 8 bases; bases outside gene matches: 1. The CDR3 bases are TGTGCCAGCAGCTGGACAGGGGGAGGGGAGCTGTTTTTT. Its protein product is CASSWTGGGELFF.

Only a few counts were recorded for this clonotype. This chain uses TRBV4-2 with TRBJ1-4, with 7 bases matching TRBD1. CDR1 and CDR2 from the germline V gene are LGHNA and YNFKEQ. V gave up 1 base and J gave up 6 bases; unmatched junction bases: 8. This CDR3 region has 16 residues. The CDR3 coding sequence is TGTGCCAGCAGCCAAGTGTCTGACAGGGAGGATGAAAAACTGTTTTTT. Its translation is CASSQVSDREDEKLFF.

This clonotype was detected only a few times. V is TRBV24-1 and J is TRBJ2-5; the D is unclear. Per germline, CDR1 KGHDR and CDR2 SFDVKD. This CDR3 is 15 amino acids long. V shed 3 bases and J shed 9 bases, with 19 bases lying between them. The CDR3 DNA reads TGTGCCACCAGTGATGAGAATGGATCACCTAGGCCCCAGTACTTC. Its translation is CATSDENGSPRPQYF.

CDR3 DNA: TGCAGCGTCGGCTCGATGGGGGGGGCCAACGTCCTGACTTTC. It yields the protein CSVGSMGGANVLTF. The rearrangement links TRBV29-1 to TRBJ2-6, with unresolved D. V was clipped by 6 bases and J by 4 bases, with 13 bases between them. Germline CDR1 and CDR2: SQVTM and ANQGSEA. The CDR3 spans 14 residues.

This chain uses TRBV12-3 or TRBV12-4 with TRBJ2-3; no reliable D call. V lost 5 bases and J 1 base, leaving 16 bases between the germline ends. The CDR3 is 16 amino acids. In DNA form, the CDR3 reads TGTGCCAGCAGTCCCCCTCCTATTGGGGGCACAGATACGCAGTATTTT. Its translation: CASSPPPIGGTDTQYF.

Worth noting for this clonotype: One end of the junction is discordant with germline, which a read error may explain. This chain links TRBV29-1 with TRBJ2-3, with D possibly being TRBD2 (7 bases). The germline CDR1 and CDR2 sequences are SQVTM and ANQGSEA. The CDR3 spans 14 residues. CDR3 in amino acids: CGVGGALLTDTQYF. The CDR3 DNA sequence: TGCGGCGTTGGGGGGGCCCTCCTCACAGATACGCAGTATTTT.

The chain joins TRBV9 to TRBJ2-7; D gene unclear. The end of the DNA aligns better with TRBJ2-5, so the J call may be wrong. Per the germline V gene, CDR1 is SGDLS and CDR2 is YYNGEE. This CDR3 has 14 amino acids. The CDR3 spells CASSVGTLGETQYF. The CDR3 nucleotides are TGTGCCAGCAGCGTAGGCACCCTGGGGGAGACCCAGTACTTC.

The chain carries TRBV10-3 and TRBJ2-7; perhaps TRBD2 as D (5 bases). TRBJ2-5 explains the end of the DNA better; the J call may be wrong. The CDR3 has 13 amino acids. CDR1 and CDR2 from the germline V gene are ENHRY and SYGVKD. The CDR3 region has the DNA TGTGCCATCAGTGAGAGGGAGTTAGAGACCCAGTACTTC. Translation gives CAISERELETQYF.

This clonotype appeared a single time. This rearrangement joins TRBV6-5 to TRBJ2-3; 7 bases line up with TRBD2. CDR1 is MNHEY and CDR2 is SVGAGI in the germline V gene. Losses at the gene ends were 2 bases for V and 6 bases for J; bases not matched to a gene: 8. CDR3 length: 15 residues. CDR3 DNA: TGTGCCAGCAGTTACGCGGGAGTCGGGGCGGATACGCAGTATTTT. Translated, it gives CASSYAGVGADTQYF.

V usage is TRBV28 and J usage is TRBJ1-1; no clear D gene. The CDR3 is made up of 13 amino acids. Trimming left V 8 bases short and J 3 bases short, with 13 bases between. Germline values: CDR1 MDHEN, CDR2 SYDVKM. The CDR3 loop reads CASREDPDTEAFF. The CDR3 DNA follows: TGTGCCAGCCGTGAGGACCCTGACACTGAAGCTTTCTTT.